The sample holds a few counts of the clone carrying this TCR beta chain. The antigen remains undetermined. In germline, CDR1 is MDHEN, CDR2 SYDVKM. The CDR3 loop spans 14 amino acids. V lost 6 bases, J lost 4 bases, and 7 bases stayed unmatched. The sample belongs to a study of T cells after yellow fever vaccination. General study points: Clones from primary vaccination mostly reappeared after the booster (96% CD4, about 85% CD8). The secondary T-cell response peaked on day 5, not day 15, but was weaker. The presence of abundant clonotypes contaminating from the bulk population was possible in FACS-sorted repertoires.

TCRdb reprocessed the 5' RACE reads with MiXCR, giving one entry per CDR3 protein. This sample has approximately 300,000 distinct CDR3 sequences, with 8% to 10% found just once. The sample here was PBMCs, taken on the day of the first yellow fever vaccination. The receptor comes from a man aged 18-30 years who received the YFV17D yellow fever vaccine. This chain connects TRBV28 to TRBJ1-1; TRBD1 aligns across 8 bases. DNA of the CDR3: TGTGCCAGCAGCTTGACAGGGGTTATCACTGAAGCTTTCTTT. Its protein is CASSLTGVITEAFF.